The clone carrying this T cell receptor beta chain was seen a few times. The sample originates from a study of T-cell reconstitution after alpha-beta-depleted transplantation in children. Unique molecular identifiers were built into the TCRbeta library. In TCRdb, the PCR reads were re-called with MiXCR into one record per CDR3 protein. The sample has around 680,000 distinct CDR3 sequences, about 15% seen once; the top ten hold about 1.1%. CDR3 length equals 14 residues. Trimming took off 5 bases at V and 3 bases at J, with 14 bases between the two ends. The receptor was isolated from a human donor who donated a stem cell graft to a child with acute myeloid leukemia. Sequencing was performed on PBMCs from the stem cell graft donor, taken from the stem cell graft. The V and J genes are TRBV12-3 or TRBV12-4 and TRBJ2-7; D uncertain. CDR3 in amino acids: CASSREGKFYEQYF. The CDR3 DNA follows: TGTGCCAGCAGTCGAGAAGGGAAATTCTACGAGCAGTACTTC.